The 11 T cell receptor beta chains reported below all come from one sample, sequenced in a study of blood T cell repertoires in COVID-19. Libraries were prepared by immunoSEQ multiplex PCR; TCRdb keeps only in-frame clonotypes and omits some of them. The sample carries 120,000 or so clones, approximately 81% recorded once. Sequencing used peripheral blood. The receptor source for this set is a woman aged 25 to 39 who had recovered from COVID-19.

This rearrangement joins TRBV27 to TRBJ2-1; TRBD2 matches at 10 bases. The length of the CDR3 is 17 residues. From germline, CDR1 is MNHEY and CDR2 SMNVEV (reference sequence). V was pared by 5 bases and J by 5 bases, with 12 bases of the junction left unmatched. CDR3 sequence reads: CASSMAGVAGGNNEQFF. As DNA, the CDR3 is TGTGCCAGCAGTATGGCGGGTGTAGCGGGAGGTAACAATGAGCAGTTCTTC.

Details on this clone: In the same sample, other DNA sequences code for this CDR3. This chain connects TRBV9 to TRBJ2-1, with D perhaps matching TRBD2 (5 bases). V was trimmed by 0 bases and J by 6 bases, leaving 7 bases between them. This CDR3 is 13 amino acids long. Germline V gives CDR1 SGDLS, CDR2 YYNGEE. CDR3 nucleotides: TGTGCCAGCAGCGTAGTGGCGGGCAATGAGCAGTTCTTC. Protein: CASSVVAGNEQFF.

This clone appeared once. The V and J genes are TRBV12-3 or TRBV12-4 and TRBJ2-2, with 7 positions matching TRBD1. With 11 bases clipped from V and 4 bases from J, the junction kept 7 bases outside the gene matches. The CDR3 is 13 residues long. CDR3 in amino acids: CAGSGTVTGELFF. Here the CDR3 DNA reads TGTGCCGGTTCCGGGACAGTCACCGGGGAGCTGTTTTTT.

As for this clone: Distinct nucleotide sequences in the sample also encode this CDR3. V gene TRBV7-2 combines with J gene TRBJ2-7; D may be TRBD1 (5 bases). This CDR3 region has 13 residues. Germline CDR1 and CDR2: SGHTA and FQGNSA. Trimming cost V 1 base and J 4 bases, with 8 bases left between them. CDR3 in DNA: TGTGCCAGCAGCTTAGGGGGCCCTTACGAGCAGTACTTC. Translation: CASSLGGPYEQYF.

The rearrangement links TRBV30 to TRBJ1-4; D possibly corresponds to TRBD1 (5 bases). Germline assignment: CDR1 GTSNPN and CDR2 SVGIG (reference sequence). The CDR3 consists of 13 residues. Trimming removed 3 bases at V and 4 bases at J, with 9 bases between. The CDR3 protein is CAWSLTDNEKLFF. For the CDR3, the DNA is TGTGCCTGGAGCCTGACAGATAATGAAAAACTGTTTTTT.

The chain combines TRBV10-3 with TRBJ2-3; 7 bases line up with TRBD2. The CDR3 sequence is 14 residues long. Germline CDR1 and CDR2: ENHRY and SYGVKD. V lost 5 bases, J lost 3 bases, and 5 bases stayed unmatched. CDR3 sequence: CAISRTSKTDTQYF. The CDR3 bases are TGTGCCATCAGTCGGACTAGTAAGACAGATACGCAGTATTTT.

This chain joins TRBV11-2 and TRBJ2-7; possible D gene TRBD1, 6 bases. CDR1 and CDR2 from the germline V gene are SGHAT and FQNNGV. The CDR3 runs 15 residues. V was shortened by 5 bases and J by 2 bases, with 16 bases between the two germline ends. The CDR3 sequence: CASSLILQGTYEQYF. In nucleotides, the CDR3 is TGTGCCAGCAGCCTCATCCTACAGGGTACCTACGAGCAGTACTTC.

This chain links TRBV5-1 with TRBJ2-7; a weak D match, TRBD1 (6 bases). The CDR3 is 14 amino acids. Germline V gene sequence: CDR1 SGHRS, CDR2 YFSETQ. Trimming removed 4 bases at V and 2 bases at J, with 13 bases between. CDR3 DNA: TGCGCCAGCAGCGTGGACAGTAATCCCTACGAGCAGTACTTC. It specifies CASSVDSNPYEQYF.

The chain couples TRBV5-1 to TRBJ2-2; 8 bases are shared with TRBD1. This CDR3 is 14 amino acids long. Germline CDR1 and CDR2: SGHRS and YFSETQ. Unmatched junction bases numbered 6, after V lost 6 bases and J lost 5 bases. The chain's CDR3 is CASIRGLGTGELFF. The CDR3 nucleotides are TGCGCCAGCATCAGGGGGCTCGGGACCGGGGAGCTGTTTTTT.

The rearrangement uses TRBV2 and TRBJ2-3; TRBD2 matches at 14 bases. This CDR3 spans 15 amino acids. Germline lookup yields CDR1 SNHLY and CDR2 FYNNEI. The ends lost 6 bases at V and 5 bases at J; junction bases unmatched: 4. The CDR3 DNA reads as TGTGCCAGCAGGATTGGGACTAGCGGGGGAGATACGCAGTATTTT. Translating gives CASRIGTSGGDTQYF.

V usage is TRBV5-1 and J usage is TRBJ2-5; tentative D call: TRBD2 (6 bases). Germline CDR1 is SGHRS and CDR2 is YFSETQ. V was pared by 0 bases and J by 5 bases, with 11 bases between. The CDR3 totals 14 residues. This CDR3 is CASSLDGSPETQYF. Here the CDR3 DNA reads TGCGCCAGCAGCTTGGACGGGAGCCCTGAGACCCAGTACTTC. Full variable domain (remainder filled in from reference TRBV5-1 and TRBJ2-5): KAGVTQTPRYLIKTRGQQVTLSCSPISGHRSVSWYQQTPGQGLQFLFEYFSETQRNKGNFPGRFSGRQFSNSRSEMNVSTLELGDSALYLCASSLDGSPETQYFGPGTRLLVL.